These T cell receptor beta chains were read from a single sample in a study of TIL therapy for anti-PD-1-resistant metastatic lung cancer. Assay: immunoSEQ multiplex PCR; the TCRdb copy retains only in-frame clones and omits some. In the table there are about 46,000 clones, about 86% of which are singletons. This specimen was blood, taken at baseline. These receptors all come from a person between 30 and 80 years old with non-small cell lung cancer. Each CDR3 is given with its conserved first and last residue. A D gene is named only where the DNA matches it firmly. Clone size is given for some rows only: seen once, a few or many times, or a class if the clone is expanded.

>TRBV9|-|TRBJ1-2|TRBD1
CASSVEGTGYGYTF
TGTGCCAGCAGCGTAGAAGGGACAGGCTATGGCTACACCTTC
>TRBV5-1|-|TRBJ2-5|TRBD2
CASSLGGGNRETQYF
TGCGCCAGCAGCTTGGGCGGGGGGAACCGGGAGACCCAGTACTTC
>TRBV7-2|-|TRBJ2-2|-
CASSLVASREGELFF
TGTGCCAGCAGCTTAGTCGCGAGCAGGGAGGGGGAGCTGTTTTTT
>TRBV7-8|few|TRBJ2-7|TRBD2
CASSLELAGDHYEQYF
TGTGCCAGCAGCCTAGAGCTAGCGGGGGACCACTACGAGCAGTACTTC
>TRBV18|-|TRBJ2-5|-
CASSTEAETQYF
TGTGCCAGCTCCACTGAGGCAGAGACCCAGTACTTC
>TRBV28|-|TRBJ1-1|-
CASSLEGRTEAFF
TGTGCCAGCAGTTTGGAAGGTCGCACTGAAGCTTTCTTT
>TRBV4-2|-|TRBJ2-2|TRBD2
CASSQVLGLAGDPFANTGELFF
TGTGCCAGCAGCCAAGTTCTGGGACTAGCGGGAGACCCGTTCGCGAACACCGGGGAGCTGTTTTTT
>TRBV19|-|TRBJ2-1|-
CASSGLIYNEQFF
TGTGCCAGTAGTGGACTTATCTACAATGAGCAGTTCTTC
>TRBV7-6|-|TRBJ2-3|TRBD1
CASSLPTGVTDTQYF
TGTGCCAGCAGCTTACCGACAGGGGTAACAGATACGCAGTATTTT
>TRBV11-2|-|TRBJ2-5|-
CASSMMAGRNGDATQYF
TGTGCCAGCAGCATGATGGCGGGGCGAAATGGGGACGCGACCCAGTACTTC
>TRBV10-3|-|TRBJ2-2|TRBD2
CAISESGLVGTGELFF
TGTGCCATCAGTGAGAGTGGACTAGTCGGGACCGGGGAGCTGTTTTTT
>TRBV24-1|-|TRBJ2-2|-
CATSDLTGSNTGELFF
TGTGCCACCAGTGATTTGACAGGGTCGAACACCGGGGAGCTGTTTTTT
>TRBV18|-|TRBJ2-7|-
CASSPPSNEQYF
TGTGCCAGCTCACCACCCTCTAACGAGCAGTACTTC
>TRBV7-2|-|TRBJ2-5|-
CASSLGPRGQTQYF
TGTGCCAGCAGCTTAGGACCCAGAGGGCAGACCCAGTACTTC
>TRBV12-5|-|TRBJ1-1|-
CASGLAGVAEAFF
TGTGCTAGTGGTTTGGCAGGGGTGGCCGAAGCTTTCTTT
>TRBV5-1|-|TRBJ1-2|-
CASSFAGDGYTF
TGCGCCAGCAGCTTCGCAGGGGATGGCTACACCTTC
>TRBV7-2|-|TRBJ2-1|TRBD1
CASSFLGTGLNEQFF
TGTGCCAGCAGCTTTTTGGGGACAGGGCTCAATGAGCAGTTCTTC
>TRBV12-3/TRBV12-4|-|TRBJ1-2|-
CASSPTGPYGYTF
TGTGCCAGCAGTCCAACAGGTCCCTATGGCTACACCTTC
>TRBV5-1|-|TRBJ1-1|-
CASSWSGTTDTEAFF
TGCGCCAGCAGCTGGTCAGGGACGACGGACACTGAAGCTTTCTTT
>TRBV19|-|TRBJ2-4|-
CASSMVGPVNIQYF
TGTGCCAGTAGTATGGTGGGGCCGGTAAACATTCAGTACTTC
>TRBV4-2|-|TRBJ2-5|TRBD2
CASSQGSGTGVETQYF
TGTGCCAGCAGCCAGGGAAGCGGGACGGGTGTGGAGACCCAGTACTTC
>TRBV5-1|-|TRBJ2-7|-
CASSWGTAGEQYF
TGCGCCAGCAGCTGGGGTACGGCGGGGGAGCAGTACTTC
>TRBV6-2/TRBV6-3|-|TRBJ1-2|-
CASSFTGGYGYTF
TGTGCCAGCAGTTTCACCGGGGGGTATGGCTACACCTTC
>TRBV6-4|-|TRBJ2-3|-
CASSVNPGPTGAQYF
TGTGCCAGCAGTGTGAATCCGGGACCGACAGGCGCGCAGTATTTT
>TRBV7-8|-|TRBJ1-2|-
CASSLLGGGVEGYTF
TGTGCCAGCAGCTTATTGGGCGGGGGGGTGGAGGGCTACACCTTC
>TRBV6-5|-|TRBJ1-3|-
CATREGGNTIYF
TGTGCCACCCGAGAGGGCGGAAACACCATATATTTT
>TRBV19|-|TRBJ1-1|-
CASSPGRLNTEAFF
TGTGCCAGTAGCCCGGGACGGCTGAACACTGAAGCTTTCTTT
>TRBV7-2|once|TRBJ2-7|TRBD2
CASSPRTSGSGRRYEQYF
TGTGCCAGCAGCCCGCGGACTAGCGGGAGCGGAAGGAGGTACGAGCAGTACTTC
>TRBV6-2/TRBV6-3|-|TRBJ1-4|-
CASSSNDREKLFF
TGTGCCAGCAGTTCCAACGACAGGGAAAAACTGTTTTTT
>TRBV30|-|TRBJ2-6|-
CAAGLPSGANVLTF
TGTGCCGCTGGTCTGCCCTCTGGGGCCAACGTCCTGACTTTC
>TRBV6-2/TRBV6-3|-|TRBJ2-4|-
CASSDWGADIQYF
TGTGCCAGCAGTGACTGGGGGGCGGACATTCAGTACTTC
>TRBV24-1|-|TRBJ2-5|-
CATSPPSPQETQYF
TGTGCCACCAGCCCCCCTTCCCCGCAAGAGACCCAGTACTTC
>TRBV6-5|-|TRBJ1-5|TRBD1
CASIRGTVFDQPQHF
TGTGCCAGCATCCGAGGGACAGTTTTTGATCAGCCCCAGCATTTT
>TRBV5-6|-|TRBJ1-2|-
CASSPWTVNYGYTF
TGTGCCAGCAGCCCGTGGACAGTTAACTATGGCTACACCTTC
>TRBV24-1|-|TRBJ1-2|-
CATSLGALRGYTF
TGTGCCACCAGTTTGGGGGCCCTAAGGGGCTACACCTTC
>TRBV7-2|-|TRBJ2-1|-
CASSLGQINEQFF
TGTGCCAGCAGCCTCGGACAGATCAATGAGCAGTTCTTC
>TRBV28|-|TRBJ2-7|TRBD1
CASSSRTGRYYEQYF
TGTGCCAGCAGTTCCCGGACAGGAAGGTACTACGAGCAGTACTTC
>TRBV20-1|-|TRBJ2-7|-
CSASQRPGKYEQYF
TGCAGTGCTAGTCAACGTCCAGGGAAGTACGAGCAGTACTTC
>TRBV9|-|TRBJ1-6|-
CASSVGGGSPLHF
TGTGCCAGCAGCGTAGGGGGGGGTTCACCCCTCCACTTT
>TRBV24-1|-|TRBJ1-4|-
CATSDRSQGDKLFF
TGTGCCACCAGTGATCGTTCCCAGGGTGATAAACTGTTTTTT
>TRBV5-4|-|TRBJ1-4|TRBD1
CASSVRDRGDLFF
TGTGCCAGCAGCGTCCGGGACAGGGGAGACCTGTTTTTT